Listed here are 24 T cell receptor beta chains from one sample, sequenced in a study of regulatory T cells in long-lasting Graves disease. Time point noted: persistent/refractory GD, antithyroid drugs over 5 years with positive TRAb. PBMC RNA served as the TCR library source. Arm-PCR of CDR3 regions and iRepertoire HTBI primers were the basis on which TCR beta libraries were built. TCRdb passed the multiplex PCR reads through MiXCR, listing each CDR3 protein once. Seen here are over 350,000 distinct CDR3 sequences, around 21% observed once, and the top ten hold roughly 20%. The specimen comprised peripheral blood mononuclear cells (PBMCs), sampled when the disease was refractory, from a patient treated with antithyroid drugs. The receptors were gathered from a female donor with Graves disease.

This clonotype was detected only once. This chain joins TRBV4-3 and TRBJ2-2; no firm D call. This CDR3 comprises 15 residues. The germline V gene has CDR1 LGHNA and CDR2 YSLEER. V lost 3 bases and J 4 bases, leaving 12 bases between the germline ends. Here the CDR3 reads CASSQITGLTGELFF. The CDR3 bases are TGCGCCAGCAGCCAGATCACCGGGCTCACCGGGGAGCTGTTTTTT.

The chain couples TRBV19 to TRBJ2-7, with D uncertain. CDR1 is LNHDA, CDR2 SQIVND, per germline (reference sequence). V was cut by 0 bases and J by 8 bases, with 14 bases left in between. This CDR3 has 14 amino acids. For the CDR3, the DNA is TGTGCCAGTAGTATAGATCTATCGGGCCAGAAGCAGTACTTC. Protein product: CASSIDLSGQKQYF.

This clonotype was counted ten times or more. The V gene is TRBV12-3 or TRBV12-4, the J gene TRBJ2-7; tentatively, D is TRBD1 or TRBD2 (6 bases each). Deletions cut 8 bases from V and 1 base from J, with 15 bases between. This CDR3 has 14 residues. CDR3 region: CASSLGGRSYEQYF. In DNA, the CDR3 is TGTGCCAGCTCCCTTGGGGGGCGTTCCTACGAGCAGTACTTC.

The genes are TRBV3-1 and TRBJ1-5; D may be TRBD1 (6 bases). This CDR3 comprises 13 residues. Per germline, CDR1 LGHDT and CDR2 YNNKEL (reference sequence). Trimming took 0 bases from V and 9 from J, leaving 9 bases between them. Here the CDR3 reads CASSQDRGRPQHF. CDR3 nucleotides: TGTGCCAGCAGCCAAGATCGGGGGCGGCCCCAGCATTTT.

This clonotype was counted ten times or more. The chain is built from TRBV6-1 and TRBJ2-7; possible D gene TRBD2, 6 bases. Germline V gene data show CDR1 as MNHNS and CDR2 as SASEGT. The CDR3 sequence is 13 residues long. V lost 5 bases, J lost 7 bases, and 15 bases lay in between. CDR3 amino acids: CASSPGLQYEQYF. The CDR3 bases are TGTGCCAGCAGTCCGGGACTGCAGTATGAGCAGTACTTC.

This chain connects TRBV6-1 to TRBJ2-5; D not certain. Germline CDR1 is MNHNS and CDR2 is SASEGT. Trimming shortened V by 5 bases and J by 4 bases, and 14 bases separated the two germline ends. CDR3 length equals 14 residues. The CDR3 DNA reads TGTGCCAGCAGTCACGACGGCGGAAGAGAGACCCAGTACTTC. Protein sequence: CASSHDGGRETQYF.

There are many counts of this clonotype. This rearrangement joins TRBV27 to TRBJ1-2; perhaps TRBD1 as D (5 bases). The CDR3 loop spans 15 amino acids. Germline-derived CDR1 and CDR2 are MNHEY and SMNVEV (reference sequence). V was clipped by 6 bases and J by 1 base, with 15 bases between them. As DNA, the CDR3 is TGTGCCAGCAGCCCCTCATTACAGGTTAACTATGGCTACACCTTC. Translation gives CASSPSLQVNYGYTF.

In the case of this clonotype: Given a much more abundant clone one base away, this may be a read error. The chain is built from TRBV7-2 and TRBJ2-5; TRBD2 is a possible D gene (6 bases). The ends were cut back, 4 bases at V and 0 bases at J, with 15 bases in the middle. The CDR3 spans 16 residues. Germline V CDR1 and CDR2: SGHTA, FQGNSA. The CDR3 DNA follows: TGTGCCAGCAGCTACCGGGGTAGCGGAGACCAAGAGACCCAGTACTTC. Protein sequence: CASSYRGSGDQETQYF. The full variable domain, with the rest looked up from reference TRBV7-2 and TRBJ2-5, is GAGVSQSPSNKVTEKGKDVELRCDPISGHTALYWYRQSLGQGLEFLIYFQGNSAPDKSGLPSDRFSAERTGGSVSTLTIQRTQQEDSAVYLCASSYRGSGDQETQYFGPGTRLLVL.

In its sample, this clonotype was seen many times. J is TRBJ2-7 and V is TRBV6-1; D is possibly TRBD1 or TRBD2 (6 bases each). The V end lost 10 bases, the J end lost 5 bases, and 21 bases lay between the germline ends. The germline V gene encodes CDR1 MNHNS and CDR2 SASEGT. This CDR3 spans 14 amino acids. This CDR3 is CATIPLTGGDEQYF. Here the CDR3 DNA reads TGTGCCACCATACCTTTGACAGGAGGGGACGAGCAGTACTTC.

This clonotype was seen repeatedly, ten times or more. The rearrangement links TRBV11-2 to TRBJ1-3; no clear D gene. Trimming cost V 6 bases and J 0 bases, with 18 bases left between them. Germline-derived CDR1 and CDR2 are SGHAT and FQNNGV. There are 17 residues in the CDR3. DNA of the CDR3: TGTGCCAGCAGTTTAACGTCGCGGCAGTACTCTGGAAACACCATATATTTT. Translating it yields CASSLTSRQYSGNTIYF.

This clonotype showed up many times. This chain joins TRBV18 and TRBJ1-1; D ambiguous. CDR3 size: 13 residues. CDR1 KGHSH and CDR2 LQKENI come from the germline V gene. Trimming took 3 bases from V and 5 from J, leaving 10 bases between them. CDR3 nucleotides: TGTGCCAGCTCACCCCGGCAATTGACTGAAGCTTTCTTT. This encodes CASSPRQLTEAFF.

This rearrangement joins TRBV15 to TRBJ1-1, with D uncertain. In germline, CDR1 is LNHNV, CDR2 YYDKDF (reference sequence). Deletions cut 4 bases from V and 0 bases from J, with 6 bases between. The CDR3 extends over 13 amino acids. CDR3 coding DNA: TGTGCCACCAGCAACGGGCTGAACACTGAAGCTTTCTTT. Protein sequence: CATSNGLNTEAFF.

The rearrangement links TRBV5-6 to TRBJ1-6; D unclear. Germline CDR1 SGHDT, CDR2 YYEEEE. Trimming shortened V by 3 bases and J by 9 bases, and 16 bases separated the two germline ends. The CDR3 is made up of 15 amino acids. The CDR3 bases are TGTGCCAGCAGCTACCTGACCCTGGGGTTTTCACCCCTCCACTTT. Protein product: CASSYLTLGFSPLHF.

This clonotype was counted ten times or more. The DNA of the CDR3 is TGCAGCGCATCAGCGGCCCAAGGATCGCCCCAGCATTTT. It translates to CSASAAQGSPQHF. The chain is built from TRBV29-1 and TRBJ1-5; D not certain. Germline assignment: CDR1 SQVTM and CDR2 ANQGSEA. The CDR3 covers 13 residues. Trimming shortened V by 7 bases and J by 9 bases, and 19 bases separated the two germline ends.

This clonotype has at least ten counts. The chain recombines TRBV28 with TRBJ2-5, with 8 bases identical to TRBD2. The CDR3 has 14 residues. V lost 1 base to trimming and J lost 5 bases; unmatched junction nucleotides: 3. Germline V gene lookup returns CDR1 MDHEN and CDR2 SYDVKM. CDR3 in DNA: TGTGCCAGCAGTTTATCGGGGGGGTCCGAGACCCAGTACTTC. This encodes CASSLSGGSETQYF.

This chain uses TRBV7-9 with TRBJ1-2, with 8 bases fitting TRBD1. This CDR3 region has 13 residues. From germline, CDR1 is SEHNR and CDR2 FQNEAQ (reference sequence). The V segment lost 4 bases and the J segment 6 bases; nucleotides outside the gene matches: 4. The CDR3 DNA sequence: TGTGCCAGCAGCTCAGGGGGCGCGGATGGCTACACCTTC. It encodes CASSSGGADGYTF.

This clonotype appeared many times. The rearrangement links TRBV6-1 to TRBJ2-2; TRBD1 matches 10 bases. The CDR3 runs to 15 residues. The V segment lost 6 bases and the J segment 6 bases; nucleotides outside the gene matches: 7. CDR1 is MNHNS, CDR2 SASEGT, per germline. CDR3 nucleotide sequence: TGTGCCAGCAGAAGGGACAGGGGAGTTTCCGGGGAGCTGTTTTTT. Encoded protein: CASRRDRGVSGELFF.

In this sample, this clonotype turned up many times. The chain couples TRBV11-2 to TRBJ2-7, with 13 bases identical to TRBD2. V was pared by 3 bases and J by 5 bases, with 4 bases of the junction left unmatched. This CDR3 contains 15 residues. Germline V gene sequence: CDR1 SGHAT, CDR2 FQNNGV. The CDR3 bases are TGTGCCAGCAGCTTCGCCGGGACTAGCGGGAACGAGCAGTACTTC. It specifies CASSFAGTSGNEQYF.

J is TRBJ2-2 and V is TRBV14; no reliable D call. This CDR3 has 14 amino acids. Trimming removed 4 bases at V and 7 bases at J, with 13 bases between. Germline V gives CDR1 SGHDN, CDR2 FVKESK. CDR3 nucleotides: TGTGCCAGCAGCCCTATCGGTCACGGCGGGGAGCTGTTTTTT. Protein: CASSPIGHGGELFF.

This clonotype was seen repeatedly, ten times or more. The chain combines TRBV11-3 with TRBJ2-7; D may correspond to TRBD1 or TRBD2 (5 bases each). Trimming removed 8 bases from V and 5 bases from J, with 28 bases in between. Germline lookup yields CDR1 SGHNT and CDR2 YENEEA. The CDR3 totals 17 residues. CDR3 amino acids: CASGPTLRDRMSDEQYF. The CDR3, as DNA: TGTGCCAGCGGCCCAACCCTCAGGGACCGAATGAGCGACGAGCAGTACTTC.

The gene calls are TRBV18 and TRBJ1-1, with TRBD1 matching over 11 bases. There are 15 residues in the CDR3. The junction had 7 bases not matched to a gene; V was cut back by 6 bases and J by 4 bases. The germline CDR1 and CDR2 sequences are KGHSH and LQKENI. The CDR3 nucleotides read TGTGCCAGCTCGGCCGGGACAGGGGGTATCACTGAAGCTTTCTTT. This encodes CASSAGTGGITEAFF.

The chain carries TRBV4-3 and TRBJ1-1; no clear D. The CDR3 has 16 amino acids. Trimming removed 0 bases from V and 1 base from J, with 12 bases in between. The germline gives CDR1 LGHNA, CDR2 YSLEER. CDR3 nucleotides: TGCGCCAGCAGCCAAGATTGGGGTGGCGGGAACACTGAAGCTTTCTTT. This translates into CASSQDWGGGNTEAFF.

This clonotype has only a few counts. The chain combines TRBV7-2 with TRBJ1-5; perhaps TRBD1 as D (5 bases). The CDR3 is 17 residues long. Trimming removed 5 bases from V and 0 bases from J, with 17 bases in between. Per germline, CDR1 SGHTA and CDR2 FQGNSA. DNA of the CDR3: TGTGCCAGCAGCCCCCGGGACGGAAGGTATAGCAATCAGCCCCAGCATTTT. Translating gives CASSPRDGRYSNQPQHF.

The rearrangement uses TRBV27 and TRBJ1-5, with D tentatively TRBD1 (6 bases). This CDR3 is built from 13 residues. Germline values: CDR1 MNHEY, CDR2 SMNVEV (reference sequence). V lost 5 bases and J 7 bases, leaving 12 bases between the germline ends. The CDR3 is CASSNRVQQPQHF. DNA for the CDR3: TGTGCCAGCAGTAACAGGGTGCAGCAGCCCCAGCATTTT.